One and the same sample provided the 2 T cell receptor beta chains below, sequenced in a study of blood T cell repertoires in COVID-19. The protocol was immunoSEQ multiplex PCR, while the TCRdb copy is restricted to in-frame clones and leaves out a portion. Of 110,000 to 150,000 clones listed, about 80% are singletons. The sample consisted of peripheral blood. The receptors come from a man in his 70s who had recovered from COVID-19.

Judged by abundance, this clone is large. The chain recombines TRBV7-2 with TRBJ2-1; TRBD2 agrees at 9 bases. CDR1 is SGHTA, CDR2 FQGNSA, per germline. V was clipped by 1 base and J by 16 bases; unmatched bases: 8. This CDR3 has 13 amino acids. The CDR3 spells CASSLGLAGPGFF. CDR3 DNA sequence: TGTGCCAGCAGCTTAGGGCTAGCGGGACCTGGATTCTTC.

The chain links TRBV11-2 to TRBJ2-3; D is undetermined. Per the germline V gene, CDR1 is SGHAT and CDR2 is FQNNGV. Trimming left V 2 bases short and J 1 base short, with 7 bases between. The CDR3 is made up of 14 amino acids. The DNA of the CDR3 is TGTGCCAGCAGCTTATCGGCGGGCACAGATACGCAGTATTTT. Its translation is CASSLSAGTDTQYF.